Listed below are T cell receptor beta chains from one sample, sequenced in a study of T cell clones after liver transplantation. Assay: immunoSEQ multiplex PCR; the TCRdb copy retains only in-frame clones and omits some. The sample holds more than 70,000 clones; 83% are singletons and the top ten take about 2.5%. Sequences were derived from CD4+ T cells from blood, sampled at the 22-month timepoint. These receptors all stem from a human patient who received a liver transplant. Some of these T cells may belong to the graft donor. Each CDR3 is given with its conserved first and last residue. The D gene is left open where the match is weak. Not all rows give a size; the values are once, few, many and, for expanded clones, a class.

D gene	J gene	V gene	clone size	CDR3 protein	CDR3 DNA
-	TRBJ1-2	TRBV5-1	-	CASSLDGSKANYGYTF	TGCGCCAGCAGCTTGGACGGGAGCAAAGCTAACTATGGCTACACCTTC
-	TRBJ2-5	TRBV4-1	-	CASTRSFAKAEVETQYF	TGCGCCAGCACCCGATCTTTCGCCAAGGCGGAGGTAGAGACCCAGTACTTC
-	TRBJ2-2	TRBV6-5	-	CASSYPPGELFF	TGTGCCAGCAGTTACCCCCCCGGGGAGCTGTTTTTT
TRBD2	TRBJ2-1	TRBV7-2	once	CASSLEGAGGPRNEQFF	TGTGCCAGCAGCTTAGAGGGAGCGGGGGGGCCCCGTAATGAGCAGTTCTTC
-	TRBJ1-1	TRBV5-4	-	CASSLVLNTEAFF	TGTGCCAGCAGCTTGGTATTGAACACTGAAGCTTTCTTT
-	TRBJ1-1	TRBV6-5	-	CASRSTGRVNTEAFF	TGTGCCAGCAGGTCCACGGGTAGGGTTAACACTGAAGCTTTCTTT
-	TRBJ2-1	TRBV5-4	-	CASSPQGGTPAYNEQFF	TGTGCCAGCAGCCCGCAGGGGGGGACTCCCGCATACAATGAGCAGTTCTTC
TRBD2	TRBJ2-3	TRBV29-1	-	CSLSSGRPADTQYF	TGCAGCCTGTCTAGCGGGAGGCCGGCGGATACGCAGTATTTT
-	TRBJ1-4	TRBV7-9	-	CASSLSWDYTNEKLFF	TGTGCCAGCAGCCTTAGTTGGGACTACACTAATGAAAAACTGTTTTTT
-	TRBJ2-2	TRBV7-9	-	CASSPNRIAANTGELFF	TGTGCCAGCAGCCCCAACCGGATAGCGGCGAACACCGGGGAGCTGTTTTTT
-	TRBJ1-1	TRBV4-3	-	CASSQDPEWQGNTEAFF	TGCGCCAGCAGCCAAGATCCAGAGTGGCAGGGGAACACTGAAGCTTTCTTT
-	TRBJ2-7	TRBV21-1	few	CASSRGPQEGEQYF	TGTGCCAGCAGCAGGGGGCCCCAAGAGGGCGAGCAGTACTTC
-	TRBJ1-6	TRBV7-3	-	CASSSRANYNSPLHF	TGTGCCAGCAGCTCCCGGGCCAACTATAATTCACCCCTCCACTTT
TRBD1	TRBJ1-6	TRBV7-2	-	CASSKDRGHDSPLHF	TGTGCCAGCAGCAAGGACAGGGGGCATGATTCACCCCTCCACTTT
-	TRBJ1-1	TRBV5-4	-	CASSLGVGGRGWLTEAFF	TGTGCCAGCAGCTTGGGTGTCGGGGGGCGCGGGTGGTTGACTGAAGCTTTCTTT
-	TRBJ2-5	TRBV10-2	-	CASSGLARETQYF	TGCGCCAGCAGTGGGCTAGCCAGAGAGACCCAGTACTTC
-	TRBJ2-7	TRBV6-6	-	CASSRESFSYEQYF	TGTGCCAGCAGTCGTGAGAGCTTCTCCTACGAGCAGTACTTC
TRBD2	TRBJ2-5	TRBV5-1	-	CASSLGLAGTIQETQYF	TGCGCCAGCAGCTTGGGACTAGCGGGTACCATTCAAGAGACCCAGTACTTC
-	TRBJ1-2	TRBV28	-	CASAGPRSLYGYTF	TGTGCCAGCGCCGGCCCCCGGTCCCTGTATGGCTACACCTTC
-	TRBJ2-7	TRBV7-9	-	CASSSRDPGKLEQYF	TGTGCCAGCAGCAGCCGGGACCCCGGTAAACTCGAGCAGTACTTC
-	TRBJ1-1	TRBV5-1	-	CASSLGGGGNTEAFF	TGCGCCAGCAGCTTAGGCGGGGGCGGGAACACTGAAGCTTTCTTT
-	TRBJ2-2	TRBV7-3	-	CASSPVAAANTGELFF	TGTGCCAGCAGCCCTGTAGCGGCCGCGAACACCGGGGAGCTGTTTTTT
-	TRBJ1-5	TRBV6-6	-	CASSYSDVQPQHF	TGTGCCAGCAGTTACTCGGATGTCCAGCCCCAGCATTTT
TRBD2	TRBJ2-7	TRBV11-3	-	CASSQGLAGHGEQYF	TGTGCCAGCAGCCAAGGACTAGCGGGGCATGGGGAGCAGTACTTC
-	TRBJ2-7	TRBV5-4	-	CASSLGPGESYEQYF	TGTGCCAGCAGCTTGGGTCCAGGGGAGTCCTACGAGCAGTACTTC
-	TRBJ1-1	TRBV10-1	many	CASPLKEDTEAFF	TGCGCCAGTCCCCTCAAAGAGGACACTGAAGCTTTCTTT
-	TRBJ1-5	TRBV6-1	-	CASVTVSNQPQHF	TGTGCCAGCGTGACAGTTAGCAATCAGCCCCAGCATTTT
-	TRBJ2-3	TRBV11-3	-	CASSLEVGDTQYF	TGTGCCAGCAGCTTAGAGGTGGGAGATACGCAGTATTTT
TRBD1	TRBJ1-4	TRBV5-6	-	CASSFRTGGWQRMREKLFF	TGTGCCAGCAGCTTCCGGACAGGGGGCTGGCAAAGGATGAGGGAAAAACTGTTTTTT
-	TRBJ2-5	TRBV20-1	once	CSADNMGTQYF	TGCAGTGCTGACAACATGGGGACCCAGTACTTC
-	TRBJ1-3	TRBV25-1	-	CASSDQGRKFSGNTIYF	TGTGCCAGCAGTGATCAAGGGAGGAAGTTCTCTGGAAACACCATATATTTT
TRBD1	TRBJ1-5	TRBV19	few	CASSMGQGEGQPQHF	TGTGCCAGTAGTATGGGACAGGGCGAAGGTCAGCCCCAGCATTTT
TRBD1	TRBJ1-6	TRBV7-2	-	CASSSAGTGTSPLHF	TGTGCCAGCAGCAGTGCCGGGACAGGGACTTCACCCCTCCACTTT
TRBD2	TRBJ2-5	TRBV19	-	CASSRLAGGQETQYF	TGTGCCAGTAGTAGACTAGCGGGGGGCCAAGAGACCCAGTACTTC
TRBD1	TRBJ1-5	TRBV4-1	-	CASSQDLGQVGWTQHF	TGCGCCAGCAGCCAAGATTTGGGACAGGTGGGTTGGACCCAGCATTTT
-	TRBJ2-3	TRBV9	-	CASSVGKSTQYF	TGTGCCAGCAGCGTAGGAAAATCGACGCAGTATTTT
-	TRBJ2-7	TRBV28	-	CASSSPGSAYEQYF	TGTGCCAGCAGTTCACCGGGATCAGCCTACGAGCAGTACTTC
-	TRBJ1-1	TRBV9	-	CASSVERDTEAFF	TGTGCCAGCAGCGTAGAGCGGGACACTGAAGCTTTCTTT
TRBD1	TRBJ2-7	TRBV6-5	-	CASRRTGAYEQYF	TGTGCCAGCAGGAGGACAGGAGCCTACGAGCAGTACTTC
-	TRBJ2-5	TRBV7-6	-	CASKGGGETQYF	TGTGCCAGCAAGGGGGGCGGCGAGACCCAGTACTTC
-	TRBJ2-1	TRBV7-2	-	CASSLEIDNEQFF	TGTGCCAGCAGCTTAGAGATAGACAATGAGCAGTTCTTC
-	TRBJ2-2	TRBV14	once	CASSSGPGGHTGELFF	TGTGCCAGCAGCTCTGGGCCGGGGGGCCACACCGGGGAGCTGTTTTTT
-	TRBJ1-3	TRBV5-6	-	CASSLSGQSSGNTIYF	TGTGCCAGCAGCTTGTCTGGGCAGAGCTCTGGAAACACCATATATTTT
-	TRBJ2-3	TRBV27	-	CASTDRAFSTDTQYF	TGTGCCAGCACCGACCGGGCCTTCTCCACAGATACGCAGTATTTT
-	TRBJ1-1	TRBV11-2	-	CASSRDLNTEAFF	TGTGCCAGCAGCAGAGACCTTAACACTGAAGCTTTCTTT
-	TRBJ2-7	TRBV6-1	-	CASSFGGGYSYEQYF	TGTGCCAGCAGTTTTGGGGGGGGCTACTCCTACGAGCAGTACTTC
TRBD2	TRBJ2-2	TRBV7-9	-	CASSSPTSGGLQNTGELFF	TGTGCCAGCAGCTCGCCGACTAGCGGGGGGCTACAGAACACCGGGGAGCTGTTTTTT
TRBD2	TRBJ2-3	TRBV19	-	CASAGVAGGPALPDTQYF	TGTGCCAGTGCCGGGGTAGCGGGGGGGCCGGCGCTCCCAGATACGCAGTATTTT
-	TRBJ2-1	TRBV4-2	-	CASSQDGQQQFF	TGTGCCAGCAGCCAAGACGGGCAACAACAGTTCTTC
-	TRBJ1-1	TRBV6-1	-	CASSVGRQKNTEAFF	TGTGCCAGCAGTGTTGGAAGACAGAAGAACACTGAAGCTTTCTTT
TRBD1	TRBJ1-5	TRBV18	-	CASSPDRGDSQPQHF	TGTGCCAGCTCACCAGACAGGGGAGATAGTCAGCCCCAGCATTTT
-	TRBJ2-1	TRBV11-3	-	CASSLEPVYNEQFF	TGTGCCAGCAGCTTAGAACCGGTTTACAATGAGCAGTTCTTC
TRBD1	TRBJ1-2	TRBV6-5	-	CASSARDRISYTF	TGTGCCAGCAGTGCTCGGGACAGAATTAGCTACACCTTC